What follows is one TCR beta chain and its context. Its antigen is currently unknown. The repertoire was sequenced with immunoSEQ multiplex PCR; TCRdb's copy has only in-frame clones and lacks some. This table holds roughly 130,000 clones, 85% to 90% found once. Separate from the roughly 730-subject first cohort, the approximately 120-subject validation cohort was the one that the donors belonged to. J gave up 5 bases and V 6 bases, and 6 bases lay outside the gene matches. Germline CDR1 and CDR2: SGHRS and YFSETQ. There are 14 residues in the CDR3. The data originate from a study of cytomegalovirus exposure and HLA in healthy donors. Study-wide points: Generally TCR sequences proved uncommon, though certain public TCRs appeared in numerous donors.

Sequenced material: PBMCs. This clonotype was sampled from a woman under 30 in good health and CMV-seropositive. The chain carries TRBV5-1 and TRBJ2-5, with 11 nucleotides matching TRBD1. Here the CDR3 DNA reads TGCGCCAGCAACCTCCGGGACAGGGGGGAGACCCAGTACTTC. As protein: CASNLRDRGETQYF.